The TCR beta chain described here comes from a study of T cell responses to AZD1222 COVID-19 vaccine. Study-wide results and caveats: Along spike, vaccine-associated CD4 TCRs were found throughout, with dominance at 160-218 and 743-854. Repertoire sampling happened only post peak T cell response.

Comments on this clone: Antigen: not known.

V dropped 5 bases and J dropped 1 base, with 2 bases sitting between them. The germline V gene encodes CDR1 MNHEY and CDR2 SVGEGT. The CDR3 consists of 11 residues. Data came from immunoSEQ multiplex PCR; TCRdb stores just in-frame clones and leaves some out. In the table there are tens of thousands of clones, roughly nine tenths of which are singletons. The V and J genes are TRBV6-2 or TRBV6-3 and TRBJ2-5; D not certain. The sequence came from an adult in good health. This specimen consisted of peripheral blood, obtained on day 0 of AZD1222 vaccination. CDR3 region: CASSAQETQYF. The CDR3 DNA is TGTGCCAGCAGTGCCCAAGAGACCCAGTACTTC.